This section outlines one T cell receptor beta chain sequence together with its context. The CDR3 contains 15 residues. The V end was cut by 0 bases, the J end by 3 bases, with 9 bases between. Germline values: CDR1 MNHNS, CDR2 SASEGT. The sample is drawn from a study of blood T cell repertoires in COVID-19. Study background: The analysed material was cDNA or gDNA that came from T cells, B-cell-depleted T cells, or PBMCs.

Sequenced by immunoSEQ multiplex PCR; TCRdb stores in-frame clones only, minus some. The sample includes about 130,000 clones, around 85% of them seen just once. This sequence joins TRBV6-1 and TRBJ1-5; perhaps TRBD1 as D (5 bases). The origin of this receptor is a human donor in a cohort sampled during active COVID-19. The sample comprised peripheral blood. CDR3 bases: TGTGCCAGCAGTGAAGCGCCAGGGCACAATCAGCCCCAGCATTTT. This gives the protein CASSEAPGHNQPQHF.